This entry describes one TCR beta chain. Its target is unknown. The V end was cut by 6 bases, the J end by 5 bases, with 7 bases between. The length of the CDR3 is 11 residues. Germline loops: CDR1 SGHAT, CDR2 FQNNGV. The sample belongs to a study of breast tumors, draining lymph nodes, adjacent tissues. Overall study findings and caveats: Compared with lymph nodes, tumors were less diverse; compared with nontumor tissue, more. Findings are consistent with lymph node origin and intratumoral expansion of most tumor T cells. Luminal-like breast cancer showed significantly greater tumor-nontumor repertoire similarity than basal-like breast cancer did.

TCRdb reprocessed the multiplex PCR reads via MiXCR and lists one record per CDR3 protein. The table includes 33,000 or so distinct CDR3 sequences, over 55% detected once. J is TRBJ1-2 and V is TRBV11-2; D unresolved. This receptor was identified in a female donor with breast cancer. Some clones in this sample may be carry-over from other donors' samples. Sequenced input: breast tumor tissue. CDR3 bases: TGTGCCAGCAGTGAAGGGTATGGCTACACCTTC. This codes for CASSEGYGYTF.